This T cell receptor (beta chain) was recorded in a study of CD8+CD57+ T cells in acquired aplastic anemia. The CDR3 spans 13 residues. V was shortened by 4 bases and J by 7 bases, with 11 bases between the two germline ends. The germline V gene has CDR1 LNHDA and CDR2 SQIVND (reference sequence). Investigators profiled TCR beta VDJ and CDR3 from genomic DNA template. Each CDR3 protein gets one entry after TCRdb re-called the reads with MiXCR. The profile shows roughly 420,000 distinct CDR3 sequences, around 72% of them singletons. This clonotype was seen more than once but under ten times. The source of this sequence is a human donor in good health, serving as a control. V usage is TRBV19 and J usage is TRBJ1-5; D is unresolved. The material sequenced was sorted CD4+, CD8+, or CD8+CD57+ T cells (not recorded which) from PBMCs. CDR3: CASSSFAGQPQHF. Written as DNA, the CDR3 is TGTGCCAGTAGTAGTTTCGCCGGACAGCCCCAGCATTTT.